Below are 23 T cell receptor beta chains sequenced from a single sample in a study of cytomegalovirus exposure and HLA in healthy donors. The study ran its PCR with 60 Vbeta and 13 Jbeta primers. Profiling relied on immunoSEQ multiplex PCR, and the TCRdb table lists in-frame clones only, not all of them. The sample lists about 130,000 clones; about three quarters were seen once. Source material: PBMCs. All receptors derive from a woman younger than 30 in good health and CMV-seronegative.

About this clone: The DNA is left out, because the CDR3 cannot be placed on it with certainty; the CDR3 is given as TCRdb lists it. The chain employs TRBV5-6 and TRBJ1-1. The CDR3 is 16 residues long, ends included. CDR1 SGHDT and CDR2 YYEEEE come from the germline V gene. CDR3: CASSFGPGGGGTEAFF.

The CDR3 loop reads CASSPRTGRIVTGELFF. The DNA of the CDR3 is TGTGCCAGCTCACCCCGCACAGGGCGGATAGTCACCGGGGAGCTGTTTTTT. This chain connects TRBV18 to TRBJ2-2; the D gene is possibly TRBD1 (6 bases). V was pared by 3 bases and J by 4 bases, with 18 bases between. The CDR3 runs 17 residues. CDR1 KGHSH and CDR2 LQKENI come from the germline V gene.

V is TRBV27 and J is TRBJ2-1; perhaps TRBD2 as D (6 bases). V was cut by 3 bases and J by 3 bases, with 12 bases left in between. Germline V lookup: CDR1 MNHEY, CDR2 SMNVEV (reference sequence). CDR3 length equals 15 residues. The CDR3 nucleotides read TGTGCCAGCAGTTTGTCGGGGGACGGCTACAATGAGCAGTTCTTC. It yields the protein CASSLSGDGYNEQFF.

This chain connects TRBV4-1 to TRBJ2-5, with TRBD2 identical over 10 bases. This CDR3 region has 15 residues. Germline loops: CDR1 MGHRA, CDR2 YSYEKL. The trim removed 2 bases at V and 5 bases at J, leaving 5 bases unmatched. In nucleotides, the CDR3 is TGCGCCAGCAGCCAAACTTGGACTAGCGGTGAGACCCAGTACTTC. It is translated as CASSQTWTSGETQYF.

This clone occurred a few times. CDR3 residues: CASSRPGQGILNEQFF. In nucleotides, the CDR3 is TGTGCCAGCTCTCGGCCGGGACAGGGTATACTCAATGAGCAGTTCTTC. This chain joins TRBV18 and TRBJ2-1; 9 bases map to TRBD1. There are 16 residues in the CDR3. After removal of 6 bases from V and 6 bases from J, the junction contained 12 bases not matched to a gene. Germline loops: CDR1 KGHSH, CDR2 LQKENI.

V usage is TRBV6-5 and J usage is TRBJ2-1; 8 bases are shared with TRBD1. J lost 15 bases, V lost 5 bases, and 12 bases had no gene match. Looked up from germline, CDR1 is MNHEY and CDR2 is SVGAGI. The CDR3 is 13 residues long. In DNA form, the CDR3 reads TGTGCCAGCAGTGGGGTCAGGGGGCGGGATCCGTTCTTC. Amino acid sequence: CASSGVRGRDPFF.

For the CDR3, the DNA is TGTGCCAGCAGTTCCTTCGGGGCTGGAAACACCATATATTTT. It codes for CASSSFGAGNTIYF. The V and J genes are TRBV6-5 and TRBJ1-3, with D unresolved. CDR1 is MNHEY and CDR2 is SVGAGI in the germline V gene. V was shortened by 4 bases and J by 2 bases, with 9 bases between the two germline ends. The CDR3 totals 14 residues.

The chain links TRBV30 to TRBJ1-2, with a tentative D call TRBD1 (5 bases). V was pared by 3 bases and J by 4 bases, with 24 bases between. The CDR3 totals 17 residues. The V gene's germline CDR1 is GTSNPN and CDR2 SVGIG (reference sequence). DNA for the CDR3: TGTGCCTGGAGCATCACTGGAGGGCTAGGGGACGGCTATGGCTACACCTTC. Amino acid sequence: CAWSITGGLGDGYGYTF.

This sequence joins TRBV18 and TRBJ1-2; D perhaps matches TRBD1 (6 bases). The germline CDR1 and CDR2 sequences are KGHSH and LQKENI. This CDR3 spans 14 amino acids. Trimming pared 1 base from V and 3 bases from J, leaving 9 bases between. CDR3 in amino acids: CASSPRQAYYGYTF. The CDR3 DNA is TGTGCCAGCTCACCACGACAGGCATACTATGGCTACACCTTC.

J is TRBJ2-5 and V is TRBV10-1; TRBD2 matches at 10 bases. Germline-derived CDR1 and CDR2 are WNHNN and SYGVQD (reference sequence). CDR3 length equals 15 residues. Unmatched junction bases numbered 3, after V lost 0 bases and J lost 5 bases. In DNA, the CDR3 is TGCGCCAGCAGTGAGTCAGCGGGAGGGCTGGAGACCCAGTACTTC. It encodes CASSESAGGLETQYF.

CDR3 region: CAWGGLHGYTF. DNA of the CDR3: TGTGCCTGGGGAGGGTTGCATGGCTACACCTTC. V is TRBV30 and J is TRBJ1-2; D gene unclear. V was cut by 5 bases and J by 6 bases, with 10 bases left in between. The CDR3 loop spans 11 amino acids. Germline loops: CDR1 GTSNPN, CDR2 SVGIG (reference sequence).

J is TRBJ2-7 and V is TRBV7-8; D gene ambiguous. This CDR3 comprises 14 residues. CDR1 is SGHVS and CDR2 is FQNEAQ in the germline V gene. V was cut by 5 bases and J by 2 bases, with 13 bases left in between. CDR3: CASSTRRVPYEQYF. The CDR3 DNA sequence: TGTGCCAGCAGCACACGCCGGGTTCCCTACGAGCAGTACTTC.

Remarks on this clone: One junction end disagrees with the germline gene, perhaps due to a read error. The V and J genes are TRBV4-1 and TRBJ2-5, with a tentative D call TRBD2 (7 bases). Looked up from germline, CDR1 is MGHRA and CDR2 is YSYEKL. This CDR3 is 15 amino acids long. CDR3 protein: CASSQDRGGGETQYF. CDR3 DNA sequence: TGTGCCAGCAGCCAAGATCGAGGGGGAGGGGAGACCCAGTACTTC.

V gene TRBV27 combines with J gene TRBJ2-3, with D hard to call. CDR1 and CDR2 from the germline V gene are MNHEY and SMNVEV (reference sequence). The CDR3 is 14 amino acids. The V gene lost 7 bases and the J gene lost 8 bases, with 19 bases spanning the gap. The CDR3 coding sequence is TGTGCCAGCACCCAACTTCGTGATACCGCTACGCAGTATTTT. Translation gives CASTQLRDTATQYF.

In its sample, this clone was seen a few times. The CDR3 coding sequence is TGTGCCAGCAGCTTAGCGCTCGGGCAGGGCAAAGAAAAACTGTTTTTT. As protein: CASSLALGQGKEKLFF. The chain is built from TRBV7-9 and TRBJ1-4; maybe TRBD1 (5 bases). Trimming shortened V by 0 bases and J by 8 bases, and 16 bases separated the two germline ends. Germline V gives CDR1 SEHNR, CDR2 FQNEAQ (reference sequence). This CDR3 spans 16 amino acids.

The chain joins TRBV20-1 to TRBJ2-2; D is undetermined. CDR1 DFQATT and CDR2 SNEGSKA come from the germline V gene (reference sequence). This CDR3 has 11 amino acids. Trimming removed 1 base at V and 7 bases at J, with 4 bases between. CDR3 loop: CSARVIGELFF. CDR3 DNA: TGCAGTGCTAGAGTCATCGGGGAGCTGTTTTTT.

CDR3 sequence (DNA): TGTGCCAGTAGTACCCTCCTAGCGGGTGCTAGCACAGATACGCAGTATTTT. Its translation is CASSTLLAGASTDTQYF. The chain employs TRBV19 and TRBJ2-3; 8 bases line up with TRBD2. The J segment lost 0 bases and the V segment lost 4 bases, leaving 9 bases of the junction unmatched. This CDR3 is built from 17 residues. Germline V gene sequence: CDR1 LNHDA, CDR2 SQIVND (reference sequence).

CDR3 region: CSGVGQAGTEAFF. For the CDR3, the DNA is TGCAGCGGAGTGGGACAGGCGGGGACTGAAGCTTTCTTT. The chain combines TRBV29-1 with TRBJ1-1; TRBD1 aligns across 8 bases. The germline V gene has CDR1 SQVTM and CDR2 ANQGSEA. J gave up 5 bases and V 7 bases, and 9 bases lay outside the gene matches. This CDR3 region has 13 residues.

This clone came up a few times. The gene calls are TRBV18 and TRBJ2-2, with D perhaps TRBD1 (6 bases). Germline V gives CDR1 KGHSH, CDR2 LQKENI. This CDR3 is 13 amino acids long. V gave up 1 base and J gave up 6 bases, with 6 bases separating them. Here the CDR3 reads CASSPQGAGELFF. The CDR3 bases are TGTGCCAGCTCACCACAGGGGGCCGGGGAGCTGTTTTTT. Drawing the rest from reference TRBV18 and TRBJ2-2, the complete variable domain is NAGVMQNPRHLVRRRGQEARLRCSPMKGHSHVYWYRQLPEEGLKFMVYLQKENIIDESGMPKERFSAEFPKEGPSILRIQQVVRGDSAAYFCASSPQGAGELFFGEGSRLTVL.

The gene calls are TRBV10-3 and TRBJ1-2; possibly TRBD1 for D (6 bases). Per germline, CDR1 ENHRY and CDR2 SYGVKD. This CDR3 comprises 14 residues. V gave up 6 bases and J gave up 3 bases, with 14 bases separating them. CDR3 sequence: CAIRNQGTDYGYTF. CDR3 in DNA: TGTGCCATCAGAAACCAGGGGACGGACTATGGCTACACCTTC.

The chain combines TRBV5-6 with TRBJ2-7, with 7 nucleotides matching TRBD2. Germline CDR1 and CDR2: SGHDT and YYEEEE. V lost 2 bases to trimming and J lost 0 bases; unmatched junction nucleotides: 8. The CDR3 spans 16 residues. The CDR3 bases are TGTGCCAGCAGCTTTCGGGAGGCCTCGCCCTCCTACGAGCAGTACTTC. Residues: CASSFREASPSYEQYF. The full variable domain, in which reference TRBV5-6 and TRBJ2-7 provide the parts outside the CDR3, is DAGVTQSPTHLIKTRGQQVTLRCSPKSGHDTVSWYQQALGQGPQFIFQYYEEEERQRGNFPDRFSGHQFPNYSSELNVNALLLGDSALYLCASSFREASPSYEQYFGPGTRLTVT.

This rearrangement joins TRBV7-2 to TRBJ1-1, with no clear D. Germline V gene data show CDR1 as SGHTA and CDR2 as FQGNSA. V was pared by 3 bases and J by 0 bases, with 5 bases between. The CDR3 sequence is 13 residues long. The CDR3, as DNA: TGTGCCAGCAGCTTCAGGATGAACACTGAAGCTTTCTTT. Amino acids: CASSFRMNTEAFF.

The chain combines TRBV15 with TRBJ2-1, with 10 bases identical to TRBD2. Trimming cost V 5 bases and J 8 bases; bases outside gene matches: 9. CDR1 is LNHNV, CDR2 YYDKDF, per germline (reference sequence). This CDR3 contains 15 residues. Here the CDR3 reads CATSAQALAGDEQFF. Here the CDR3 DNA reads TGTGCCACCAGCGCCCAGGCGCTAGCGGGAGATGAGCAGTTCTTC.